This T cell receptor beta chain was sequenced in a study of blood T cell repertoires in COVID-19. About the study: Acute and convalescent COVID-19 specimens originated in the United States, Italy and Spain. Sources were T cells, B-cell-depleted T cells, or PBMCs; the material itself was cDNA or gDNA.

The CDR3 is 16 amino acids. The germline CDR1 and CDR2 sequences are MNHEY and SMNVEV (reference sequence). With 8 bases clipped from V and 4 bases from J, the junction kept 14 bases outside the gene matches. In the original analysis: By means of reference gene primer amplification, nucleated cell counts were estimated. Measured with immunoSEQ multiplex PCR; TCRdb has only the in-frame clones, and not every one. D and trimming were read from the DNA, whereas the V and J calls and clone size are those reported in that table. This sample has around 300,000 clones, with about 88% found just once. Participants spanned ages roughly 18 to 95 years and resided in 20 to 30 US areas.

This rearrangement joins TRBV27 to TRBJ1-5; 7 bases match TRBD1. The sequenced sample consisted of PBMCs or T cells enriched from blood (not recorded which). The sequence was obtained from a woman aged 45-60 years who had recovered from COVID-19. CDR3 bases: TGTGCCAGCGGATCGCCCTACAGGGGATCTAATCAGCCCCAGCATTTT. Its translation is CASGSPYRGSNQPQHF.